Below, 4 T cell receptor beta chains from the same sample are listed, as sequenced in a study of shared clonotypes between healthy human individuals. The data were produced by immunoSEQ multiplex PCR, yet TCRdb's version contains in-frame clones alone and is incomplete. The data show 1,500,000 or so clones, approximately 96% seen once. Sample: naive CD4+ T cells sorted from blood. Subset in this sample: CD45RA+ positively selected. The receptors here all came from a man younger than 40 in good health.

The chain has TRBV30 and TRBJ2-7, with D uncertain. Looked up from germline, CDR1 is GTSNPN and CDR2 is SVGIG (reference sequence). CDR3 size: 13 residues. Trimming pared 0 bases from V and 6 bases from J, leaving 12 bases between. The CDR3, as DNA: TGTGCCTGGAGTGTATTAGGACCAGGCGAGCAGTACTTC. Its protein product is CAWSVLGPGEQYF.

The chain combines TRBV11-2 with TRBJ2-5, with 15 nucleotides matching TRBD2. With 5 bases clipped from V and 4 bases from J, the junction kept 2 bases outside the gene matches. Germline CDR1 SGHAT, CDR2 FQNNGV. This CDR3 is 15 amino acids long. CDR3 sequence: CASSRTSGRGETQYF. CDR3 bases: TGTGCCAGCAGCCGGACTAGCGGGAGGGGAGAGACCCAGTACTTC. The full variable domain, rest sourced from reference TRBV11-2 and TRBJ2-5, is EAGVAQSPRYKIIEKRQSVAFWCNPISGHATLYWYQQILGQGPKLLIQFQNNGVVDDSQLPKDRFSAERLKGVDSTLKIQPAKLEDSAVYLCASSRTSGRGETQYFGPGTRLLVL.

This chain connects TRBV12-5 to TRBJ2-7; 10 nucleotides line up with TRBD1. From germline, CDR1 is LGHNT and CDR2 FRNRAP. The CDR3 contains 19 residues. V shed 1 base, J shed 2 bases, and the junction held 14 bases outside the gene matches. CDR3 sequence (DNA): TGTGCTAGTGGTTTGGATTCGTCCACGGGGGACAGGGGTCCCTACGAGCAGTACTTC. This encodes CASGLDSSTGDRGPYEQYF.

The chain employs TRBV7-8 and TRBJ2-2, with D perhaps matching TRBD1 (5 bases). With 2 bases removed from V and 3 bases from J, the gap between germline ends came to 10 bases. Per germline, CDR1 SGHVS and CDR2 FQNEAQ. The CDR3 loop spans 15 amino acids. The CDR3 loop is CASSLRGTYTGELFF. The DNA for the CDR3 is TGTGCCAGCAGCTTAAGGGGAACCTACACCGGGGAGCTGTTTTTT.